This is a list of T cell receptor beta chains from one sample in a study of cytomegalovirus exposure and HLA in healthy donors. Sequenced by immunoSEQ multiplex PCR; TCRdb stores in-frame clones only, minus some. This sample carries around 190,000 clones, about four fifths of them seen once, and the ten largest clones take about 3.4%. Material for sequencing was PBMCs. These receptors all stem from a man aged 35 to 55 in good health and CMV-seropositive. Both conserved end residues are part of each CDR3. Fields, in order: clone size, V gene, CDR3 protein. Rows give clone size only sometimes, using once, few, many, or a class for an expanded clone.

clone size: once
V gene: TRBV27
CDR3 protein: CASSFDTARRGYEQYF

clone size: once
V gene: TRBV5-4
CDR3 protein: CASSGGQGSSRLQYF

clone size: once
V gene: TRBV19
CDR3 protein: CASSTRDRSLSNEQFF

clone size: once
V gene: TRBV27
CDR3 protein: CASSSQGAKYNEQFF

clone size: few
V gene: TRBV9
CDR3 protein: CASSPRAGQGDAYEQYF

clone size: .
V gene: TRBV2
CDR3 protein: CASSEGHPTGYTF

clone size: once
V gene: TRBV7-8
CDR3 protein: CASGIIRDRGPEQYF

clone size: .
V gene: TRBV18
CDR3 protein: CASSPPGQQKETQYF

clone size: once
V gene: TRBV7-9
CDR3 protein: CASRRGDSRDTQHF

clone size: .
V gene: TRBV6-5
CDR3 protein: CASGGGAGQGYGYTF

clone size: .
V gene: TRBV10-3
CDR3 protein: CAISEGTQGLLGELFF

clone size: .
V gene: TRBV7-8
CDR3 protein: CASSLAGAQPHTNIQYF

clone size: .
V gene: TRBV30
CDR3 protein: CAWSVLAYEQYF

clone size: .
V gene: TRBV10-2
CDR3 protein: CASSEGTGGSHFINQPQHF

clone size: .
V gene: TRBV6-6
CDR3 protein: CASRTDPTNEKLFF

clone size: few
V gene: TRBV5-1
CDR3 protein: CASSTGQGYQETQYF

clone size: .
V gene: TRBV4-2
CDR3 protein: CASSQGTSGSAADTQYF

clone size: .
V gene: TRBV7-9
CDR3 protein: CASSLGQGRTEAFF

clone size: .
V gene: TRBV19
CDR3 protein: CASRLGGGQPTYEQYF

clone size: .
V gene: TRBV7-6
CDR3 protein: CASSLDQREFILYEQYF

clone size: .
V gene: TRBV6-4
CDR3 protein: CASSSGQGAKQYF

clone size: .
V gene: TRBV6-5
CDR3 protein: CASSFQGYEAFF

clone size: .
V gene: TRBV5-5
CDR3 protein: CASSFMSANTGELFF

clone size: .
V gene: TRBV5-1
CDR3 protein: CASSLVGLAGRDTQYF

clone size: once
V gene: TRBV19
CDR3 protein: CASSIAGGTSQETQYF

clone size: .
V gene: TRBV7-9
CDR3 protein: CASSWGGNTGELFF

clone size: .
V gene: TRBV14
CDR3 protein: CASSQAGLGYTF

clone size: .
V gene: TRBV7-9
CDR3 protein: CASSDRDRGPADTQYF

clone size: .
V gene: TRBV7-9
CDR3 protein: CASSFGQWEDDYGYTF

clone size: .
V gene: TRBV28
CDR3 protein: CASQTGLNQPQHF

clone size: .
V gene: TRBV5-6
CDR3 protein: CASTLTGKYTGELFF

clone size: .
V gene: TRBV9
CDR3 protein: CASSVYSSGNTIYF

clone size: .
V gene: TRBV5-6
CDR3 protein: CASSLAGGEEKLFF

clone size: .
V gene: TRBV4-1
CDR3 protein: CASSQASGTYGYTF

clone size: .
V gene: TRBV28
CDR3 protein: CASSFPGQGGEQYF

clone size: .
V gene: TRBV27
CDR3 protein: CASSLFGLAGDEQFF

clone size: .
V gene: TRBV2
CDR3 protein: CASSEQFIQGEAFF

clone size: .
V gene: TRBV7-6
CDR3 protein: CASKLSSYNSPLHF

clone size: .
V gene: TRBV6-5
CDR3 protein: CASTIDRGRTGELFF

clone size: .
V gene: TRBV6-1
CDR3 protein: CASTRQGAPVTEAFF

clone size: .
V gene: TRBV4-2
CDR3 protein: CASSQEGGSRYGYTF

clone size: .
V gene: TRBV19
CDR3 protein: CASSPWTGDTEAFF

clone size: .
V gene: TRBV2
CDR3 protein: CASSARTASEQYF

clone size: .
V gene: TRBV5-6
CDR3 protein: CASSFSRGVGEQYF

clone size: .
V gene: TRBV28
CDR3 protein: CASSSGGSTDTQYF

clone size: once
V gene: TRBV2
CDR3 protein: CASRKGGSSSGNTIYF

clone size: .
V gene: TRBV19
CDR3 protein: CASSPGLAGVGLPETQYF

clone size: .
V gene: TRBV4-3
CDR3 protein: CASSQGTGGVYEQYF

clone size: .
V gene: TRBV7-2
CDR3 protein: CASSLDRGGEQFF

clone size: .
V gene: TRBV6-6
CDR3 protein: CASSYITGVGGYTF